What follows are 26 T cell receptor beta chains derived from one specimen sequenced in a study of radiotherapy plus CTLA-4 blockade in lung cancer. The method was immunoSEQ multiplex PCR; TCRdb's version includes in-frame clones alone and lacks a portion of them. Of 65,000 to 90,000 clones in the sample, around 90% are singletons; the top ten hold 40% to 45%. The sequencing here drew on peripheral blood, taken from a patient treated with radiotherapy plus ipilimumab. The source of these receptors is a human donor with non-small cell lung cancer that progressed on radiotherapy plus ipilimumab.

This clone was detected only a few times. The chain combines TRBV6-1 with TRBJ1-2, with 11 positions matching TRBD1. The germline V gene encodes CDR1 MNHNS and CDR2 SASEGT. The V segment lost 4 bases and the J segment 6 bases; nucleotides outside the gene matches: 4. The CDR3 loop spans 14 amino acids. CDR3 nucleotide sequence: TGTGCCAGCAGTGCTAGGACAGGGGGCAATGGCTACACCTTC. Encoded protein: CASSARTGGNGYTF.

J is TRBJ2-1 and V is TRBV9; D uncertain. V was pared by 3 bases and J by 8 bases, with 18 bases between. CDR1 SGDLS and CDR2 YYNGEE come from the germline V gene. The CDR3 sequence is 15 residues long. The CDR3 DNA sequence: TGTGCCAGCAGCGGATCGGATAGAAGCAACCATGAGCAGTTCTTC. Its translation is CASSGSDRSNHEQFF.

The CDR3 reads CASTMNLGQGGETQYF. The CDR3 DNA sequence: TGTGCCAGCACGATGAACCTGGGACAGGGAGGAGAGACCCAGTACTTC. This rearrangement joins TRBV2 to TRBJ2-5, with 9 bases identical to TRBD1. Germline V lookup: CDR1 SNHLY, CDR2 FYNNEI. The CDR3 extends over 16 amino acids. Trimming took 7 bases from V and 4 from J; bases not matched to a gene: 13.

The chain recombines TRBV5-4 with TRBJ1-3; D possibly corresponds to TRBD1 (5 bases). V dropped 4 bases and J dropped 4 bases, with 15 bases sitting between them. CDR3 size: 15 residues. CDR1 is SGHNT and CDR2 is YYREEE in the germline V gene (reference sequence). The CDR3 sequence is CASSPAQGVGNTIYF. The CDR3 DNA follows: TGTGCCAGCAGCCCGGCGCAGGGAGTAGGAAACACCATATATTTT. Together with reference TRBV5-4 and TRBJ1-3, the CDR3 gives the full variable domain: ETGVTQSPTHLIKTRGQQVTLRCSSQSGHNTVSWYQQALGQGPQFIFQYYREEENGRGNFPPRFSGLQFPNYSSELNVNALELDDSALYLCASSPAQGVGNTIYFGEGSWLTVV.

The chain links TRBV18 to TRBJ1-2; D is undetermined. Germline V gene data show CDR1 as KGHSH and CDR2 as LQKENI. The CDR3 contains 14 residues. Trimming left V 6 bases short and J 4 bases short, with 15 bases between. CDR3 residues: CASSPQSSGYGYTF. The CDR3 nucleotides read TGTGCCAGCTCCCCGCAGAGTTCAGGCTATGGCTACACCTTC.

The CDR3, as DNA: TGTGCCAGCAGCCCTCGAGGAGGGAGGGATGAGCAGTTCTTC. This codes for CASSPRGGRDEQFF. The chain is built from TRBV5-4 and TRBJ2-1; 7 bases are a match to TRBD2. The germline CDR1 and CDR2 sequences are SGHNT and YYREEE (reference sequence). V dropped 4 bases and J dropped 8; count of bases not matched to a gene: 9. CDR3 size: 14 residues.

CDR3 region: CASSQTGRDYGYTF. DNA of the CDR3: TGTGCCAGCAGCCAGACAGGGCGGGACTATGGCTACACCTTC. J is TRBJ1-2 and V is TRBV28, with 7 bases aligning to TRBD1. J was trimmed by 3 bases and V by 6 bases; bases with no gene match: 7. The CDR3 extends over 14 amino acids. From germline, CDR1 is MDHEN and CDR2 SYDVKM.

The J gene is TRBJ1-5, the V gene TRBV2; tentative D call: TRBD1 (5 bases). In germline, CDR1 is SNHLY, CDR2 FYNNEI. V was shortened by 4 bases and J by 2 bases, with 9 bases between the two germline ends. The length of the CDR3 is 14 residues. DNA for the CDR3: TGTGCCAGCAGTGTTTTGACAGGCAATCAGCCCCAGCATTTT. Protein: CASSVLTGNQPQHF.

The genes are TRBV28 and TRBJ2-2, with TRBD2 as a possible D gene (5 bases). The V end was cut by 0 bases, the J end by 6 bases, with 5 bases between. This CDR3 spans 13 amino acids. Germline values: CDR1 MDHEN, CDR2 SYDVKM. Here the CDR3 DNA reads TGTGCCAGCAGTTTATGGAGGGCCGGGGAGCTGTTTTTT. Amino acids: CASSLWRAGELFF. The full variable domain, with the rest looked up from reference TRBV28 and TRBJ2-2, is DVKVTQSSRYLVKRTGEKVFLECVQDMDHENMFWYRQDPGLGLRLIYFSYDVKMKEKGDIPEGYSVSREKKERFSLILESASTNQTSMYLCASSLWRAGELFFGEGSRLTVL.

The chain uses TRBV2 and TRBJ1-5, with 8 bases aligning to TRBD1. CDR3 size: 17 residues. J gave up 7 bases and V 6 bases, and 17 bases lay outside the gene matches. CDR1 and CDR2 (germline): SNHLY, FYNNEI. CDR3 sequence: CASSLDHRTGIYQPQHF. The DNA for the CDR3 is TGTGCCAGCAGCCTCGACCATAGGACAGGGATTTACCAGCCCCAGCATTTT.

Here the CDR3 reads CAWRQGGSRETQYF. The CDR3 DNA follows: TGTGCCTGGAGACAGGGCGGGAGCCGGGAGACCCAGTACTTC. This rearrangement joins TRBV30 to TRBJ2-5, with a weak D call TRBD2 (7 bases). The CDR3 is made up of 14 amino acids. Between the trimmed V and J ends, which lost 3 bases and 5 bases, there was a span of 16 bases. Germline CDR1 and CDR2: GTSNPN and SVGIG (reference sequence).

DNA for the CDR3: TGCAGCGTTGATGGACTAGCGGGGACCTCCTACAATGAGCAGTTCTTC. This sequence encodes CSVDGLAGTSYNEQFF. The chain links TRBV29-1 to TRBJ2-1; 12 positions agree with TRBD2. The CDR3 is made up of 16 amino acids. CDR1 is SQVTM, CDR2 ANQGSEA, per germline. With 3 bases clipped from V and 0 bases from J, the junction kept 3 bases outside the gene matches.

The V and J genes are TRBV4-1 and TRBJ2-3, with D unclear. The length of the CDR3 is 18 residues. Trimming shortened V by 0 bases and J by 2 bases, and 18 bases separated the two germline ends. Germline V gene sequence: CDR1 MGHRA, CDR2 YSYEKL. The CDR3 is CASSQENGSGPLTDTQYF. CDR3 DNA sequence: TGCGCCAGCAGCCAAGAAAATGGGTCGGGTCCTCTCACAGATACGCAGTATTTT.

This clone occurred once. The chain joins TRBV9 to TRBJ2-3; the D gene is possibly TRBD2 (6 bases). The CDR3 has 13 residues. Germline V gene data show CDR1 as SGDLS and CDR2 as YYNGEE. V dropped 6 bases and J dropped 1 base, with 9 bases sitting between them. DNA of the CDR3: TGTGCCAGCAAATCGGGGGGCACAGATACGCAGTATTTT. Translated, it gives CASKSGGTDTQYF.

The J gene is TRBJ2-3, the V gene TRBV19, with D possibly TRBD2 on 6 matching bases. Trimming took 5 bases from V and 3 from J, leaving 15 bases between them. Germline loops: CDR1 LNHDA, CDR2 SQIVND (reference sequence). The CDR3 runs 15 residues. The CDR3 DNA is TGTGCCAGTAGTGGACCGGGAGAGTGGACAGATACGCAGTATTTT. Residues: CASSGPGEWTDTQYF. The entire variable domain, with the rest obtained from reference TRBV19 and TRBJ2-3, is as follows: DGGITQSPKYLFRKEGQNVTLSCEQNLNHDAMYWYRQDPGQGLRLIYYSQIVNDFQKGDIAEGYSVSREKKESFPLTVTSAQKNPTAFYLCASSGPGEWTDTQYFGPGTRLTVL.

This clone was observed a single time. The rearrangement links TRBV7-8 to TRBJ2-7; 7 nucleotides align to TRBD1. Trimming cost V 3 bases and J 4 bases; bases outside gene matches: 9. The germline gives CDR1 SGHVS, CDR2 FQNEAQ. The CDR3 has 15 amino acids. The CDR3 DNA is TGTGCCAGCAGCTTCGGGACCGACAGGGAATACGAGCAGTACGTC. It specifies CASSFGTDREYEQYV.

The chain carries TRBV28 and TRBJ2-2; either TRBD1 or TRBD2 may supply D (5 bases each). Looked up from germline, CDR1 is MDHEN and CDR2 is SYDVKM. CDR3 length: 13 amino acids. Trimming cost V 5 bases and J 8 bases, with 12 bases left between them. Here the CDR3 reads CASSPRDGGELFF. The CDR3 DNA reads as TGTGCCAGCAGTCCCCGGGACGGGGGGGAGCTGTTTTTT.

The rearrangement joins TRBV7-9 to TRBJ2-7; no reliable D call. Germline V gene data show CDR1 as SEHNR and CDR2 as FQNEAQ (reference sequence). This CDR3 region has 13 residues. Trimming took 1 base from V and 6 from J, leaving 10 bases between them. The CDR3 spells CASSLGLTLEQYV. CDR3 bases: TGTGCCAGCAGCTTAGGATTGACTCTCGAGCAGTACGTC.

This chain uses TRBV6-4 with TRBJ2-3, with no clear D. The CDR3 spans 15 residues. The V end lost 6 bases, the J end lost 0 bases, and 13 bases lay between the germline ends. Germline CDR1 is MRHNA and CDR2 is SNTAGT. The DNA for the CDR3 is TGTGCCAGCAGCCTGGGCAGTTCTAGCACAGATACGCAGTATTTT. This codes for CASSLGSSSTDTQYF.

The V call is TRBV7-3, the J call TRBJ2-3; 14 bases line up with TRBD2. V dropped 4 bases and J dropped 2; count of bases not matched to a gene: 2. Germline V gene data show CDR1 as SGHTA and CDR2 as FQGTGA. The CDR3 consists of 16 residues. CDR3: CASSSGLAGATDTQYF. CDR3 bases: TGTGCCAGCAGCTCGGGACTAGCGGGAGCCACAGATACGCAGTATTTT.

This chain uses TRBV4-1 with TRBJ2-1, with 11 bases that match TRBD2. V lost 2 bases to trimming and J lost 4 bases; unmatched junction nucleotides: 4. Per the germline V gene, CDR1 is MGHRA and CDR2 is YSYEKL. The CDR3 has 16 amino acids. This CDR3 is CASSQTTSGTYNEQFF. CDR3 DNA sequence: TGCGCCAGCAGCCAAACGACTAGCGGGACTTACAATGAGCAGTTCTTC.

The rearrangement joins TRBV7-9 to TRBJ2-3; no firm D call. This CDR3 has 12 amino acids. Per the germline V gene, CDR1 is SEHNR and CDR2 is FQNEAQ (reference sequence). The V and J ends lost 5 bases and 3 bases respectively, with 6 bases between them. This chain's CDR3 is CASSPETDTQYF. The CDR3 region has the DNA TGTGCCAGCAGCCCTGAGACAGATACGCAGTATTTT. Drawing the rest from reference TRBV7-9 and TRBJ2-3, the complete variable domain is DTGVSQNPRHKITKRGQNVTFRCDPISEHNRLYWYRQTLGQGPEFLTYFQNEAQLEKSRLLSDRFSAERPKGSFSTLEIQRTEQGDSAMYLCASSPETDTQYFGPGTRLTVL.

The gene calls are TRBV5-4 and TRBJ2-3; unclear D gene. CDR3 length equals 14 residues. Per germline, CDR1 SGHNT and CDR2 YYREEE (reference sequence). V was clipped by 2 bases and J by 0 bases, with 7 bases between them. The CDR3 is CASSFTDSTDTQYF. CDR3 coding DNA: TGTGCCAGCAGCTTCACCGACAGCACAGATACGCAGTATTTT.

CDR3 in DNA: TGCAGCGCTGGGCAGGGATGGTTCGCCGGGGAGCTGTTTTTT. Translating gives CSAGQGWFAGELFF. The V gene is TRBV29-1, the J gene TRBJ2-2; possible D gene TRBD1, 5 bases. The V gene's germline CDR1 is SQVTM and CDR2 ANQGSEA. V lost 7 bases to trimming and J lost 6 bases, with 18 bases between them. The CDR3 is 14 residues long.

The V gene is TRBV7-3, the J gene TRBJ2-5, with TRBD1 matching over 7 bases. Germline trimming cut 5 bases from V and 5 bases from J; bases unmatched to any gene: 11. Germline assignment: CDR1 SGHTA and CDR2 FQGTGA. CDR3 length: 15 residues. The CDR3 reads CASSQTTGIGETQYF. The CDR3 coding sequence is TGTGCCAGCAGCCAAACGACAGGGATCGGGGAGACCCAGTACTTC. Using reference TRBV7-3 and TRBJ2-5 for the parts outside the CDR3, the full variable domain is GAGVSQTPSNKVTEKGKYVELRCDPISGHTALYWYRQSLGQGPEFLIYFQGTGAADDSGLPNDRFFAVRPEGSVSTLKIQRTERGDSAVYLCASSQTTGIGETQYFGPGTRLLVL.

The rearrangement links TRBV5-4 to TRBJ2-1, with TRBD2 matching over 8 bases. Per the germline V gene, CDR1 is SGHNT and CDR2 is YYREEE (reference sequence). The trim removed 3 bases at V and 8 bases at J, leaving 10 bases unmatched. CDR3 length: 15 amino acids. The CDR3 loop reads CASSSIVSGSDEQFF. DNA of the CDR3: TGTGCCAGCAGCTCCATAGTAAGCGGGAGTGATGAGCAGTTCTTC.